The present TCR beta chain was sequenced within a study of shared clonotypes between healthy human individuals. The naive CD8 fraction comprised CD45RO-negative cells positively selected for CCR7 and excluded terminally differentiated effector memory CD45RA+ cells. Sequenced by immunoSEQ multiplex PCR; TCRdb stores in-frame clones only, minus some. The sample has about 2,100,000 clones; roughly 91% are singletons. The CDR3 runs 15 residues. The V gene's germline CDR1 is MNHEY and CDR2 SMNVEV (reference sequence). The sample comprised naive CD8+ T cells from PBMCs. The receptor was derived from a man younger than 35 in good health. Some clones in this sample may be carry-over from other donors' samples. The rearrangement joins TRBV27 to TRBJ2-3; 11 bases fit TRBD2. This CDR3 reads CAARTSGSSSDTQYF. The CDR3 DNA reads as TGTGCTGCTCGAACTAGCGGGAGCTCCTCAGATACGCAGTATTTT.